This TCR beta chain comes out of a study of beta chain features in type 1 diabetes. The sequenced template was cDNA made from the entire isolated RNA. This table comes from immunoSEQ multiplex PCR, and its TCRdb copy is limited to in-frame clones, with some not included. The sample carries about 320,000 clones, around 15% recorded once. Many counts were recorded for this clone. What it binds is not known. One heparinised blood draw averaging roughly 120 mL was given by each donor. The CDR3 extends over 17 amino acids. The V and J ends lost 2 bases and 0 bases respectively, with 14 bases between them. Germline assignment: CDR1 KGHSH and CDR2 LQKENI. Study-wide results and limits: In these data, an HLA type influence on TCRB rearrangement remained unresolved. Type 1 diabetes patients had VDJ junctions that carried fewer insertions and more deletions.

The sample comprised central memory CD4+ T cells from blood. V gene TRBV18 combines with J gene TRBJ2-4; D may correspond to TRBD1 or TRBD2 (6 bases each). The TCR was taken from a man in his thirties or forties in good health. CDR3 in DNA: TGTGCCAGCTCACCAAGGGGGGACACCCTAGCCAAAAACATTCAGTACTTC. Its protein product is CASSPRGDTLAKNIQYF. Drawing the rest from reference TRBV18 and TRBJ2-4, the complete variable domain is NAGVMQNPRHLVRRRGQEARLRCSPMKGHSHVYWYRQLPEEGLKFMVYLQKENIIDESGMPKERFSAEFPKEGPSILRIQQVVRGDSAAYFCASSPRGDTLAKNIQYFGAGTRLSVL.